This T cell receptor (beta chain) was sequenced for a study of blood T cell repertoires in COVID-19. Study background: PBMCs, B-cell-depleted T cells, or T cells provided the cDNA or gDNA that made up the material.

Trimming took 3 bases from V and 2 from J, leaving 8 bases between them. Per germline, CDR1 LNHDA and CDR2 SQIVND (reference sequence). This CDR3 is built from 14 residues. Seattle enrolled patients during active infection and tracked them longitudinally. Authors' methods: For nucleated cells, counts were estimated from reference gene primer amplification. The protocol was immunoSEQ multiplex PCR, while the TCRdb copy is restricted to in-frame clones and leaves out a portion. Clone size and the V and J calls come from that table; the DNA yielded D and trimming. This sample has some 140,000 clones, with around 83% found just once.

The clonotype originates from an older woman with COVID-19, enrolled during active disease. This rearrangement joins TRBV19 to TRBJ1-3; no definite D call. The sequencing input was peripheral blood. This CDR3 reads CASSIPGAGNTIYF. As DNA, the CDR3 is TGTGCCAGTAGTATCCCGGGTGCTGGAAACACCATATATTTT.